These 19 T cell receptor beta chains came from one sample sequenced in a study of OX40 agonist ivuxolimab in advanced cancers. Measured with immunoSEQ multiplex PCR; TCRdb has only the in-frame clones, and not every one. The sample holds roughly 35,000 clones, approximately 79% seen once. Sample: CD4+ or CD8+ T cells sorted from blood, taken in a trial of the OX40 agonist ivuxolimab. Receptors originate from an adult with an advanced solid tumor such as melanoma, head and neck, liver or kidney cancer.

In DNA, the CDR3 is TGTGCCAGCAGCTTGGGGGGCGCAGATACGCAGTATTTT. Translation gives CASSLGGADTQYF. The chain uses TRBV5-6 and TRBJ2-3, with D tentatively TRBD1 (5 bases). The CDR3 is 13 amino acids. Trimming removed 0 bases at V and 4 bases at J, with 6 bases between. From germline, CDR1 is SGHDT and CDR2 YYEEEE.

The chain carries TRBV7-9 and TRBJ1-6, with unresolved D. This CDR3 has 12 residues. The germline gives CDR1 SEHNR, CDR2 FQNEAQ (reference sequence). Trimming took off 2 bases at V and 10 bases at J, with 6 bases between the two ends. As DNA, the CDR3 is TGTGCCAGCAGCTTACCGGCATCACCCCTCCACTTT. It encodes CASSLPASPLHF.

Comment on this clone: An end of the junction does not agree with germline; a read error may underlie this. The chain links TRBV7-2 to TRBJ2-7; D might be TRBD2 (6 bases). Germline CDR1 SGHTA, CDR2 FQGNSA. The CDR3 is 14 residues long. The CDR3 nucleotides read TGTGCCAGCAGCATAGCGGCGACTTCCTACGAGCAGTACTTC. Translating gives CASSIAATSYEQYF.

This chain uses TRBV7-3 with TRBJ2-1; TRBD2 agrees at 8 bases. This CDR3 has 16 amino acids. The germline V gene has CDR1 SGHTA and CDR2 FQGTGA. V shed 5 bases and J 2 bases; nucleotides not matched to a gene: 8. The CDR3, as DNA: TGTGCCAGCAGCACCCTAGGCGGGGGGACCTACAATGAGCAGTTCTTC. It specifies CASSTLGGGTYNEQFF.

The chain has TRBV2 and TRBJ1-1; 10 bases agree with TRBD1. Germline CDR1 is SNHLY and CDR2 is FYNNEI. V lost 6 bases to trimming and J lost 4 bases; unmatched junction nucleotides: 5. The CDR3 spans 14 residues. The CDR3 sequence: CASSLGQGSTEAFF. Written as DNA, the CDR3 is TGTGCCAGCAGCCTGGGACAGGGGAGCACTGAAGCTTTCTTT.

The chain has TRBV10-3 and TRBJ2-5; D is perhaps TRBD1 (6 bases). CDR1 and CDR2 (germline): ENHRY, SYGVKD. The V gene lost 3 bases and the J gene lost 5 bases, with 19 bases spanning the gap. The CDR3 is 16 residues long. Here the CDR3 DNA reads TGTGCCATCAGTGACCAGGGGCCCGCCGAACGGGAGACCCAGTACTTC. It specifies CAISDQGPAERETQYF.

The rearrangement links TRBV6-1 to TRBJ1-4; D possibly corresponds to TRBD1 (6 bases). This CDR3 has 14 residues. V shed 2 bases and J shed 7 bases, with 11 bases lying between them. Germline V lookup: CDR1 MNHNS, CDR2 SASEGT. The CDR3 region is CASSERGTSEKLFF. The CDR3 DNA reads TGTGCCAGCAGTGAAAGAGGGACAAGTGAAAAACTGTTTTTT.

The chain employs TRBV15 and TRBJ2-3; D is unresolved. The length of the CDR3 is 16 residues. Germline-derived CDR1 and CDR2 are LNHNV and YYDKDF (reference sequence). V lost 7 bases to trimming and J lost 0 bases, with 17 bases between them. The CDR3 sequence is CATIHPLRCSTDTQYF. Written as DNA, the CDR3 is TGTGCCACCATCCACCCGCTGAGGTGTAGCACAGATACGCAGTATTTT.

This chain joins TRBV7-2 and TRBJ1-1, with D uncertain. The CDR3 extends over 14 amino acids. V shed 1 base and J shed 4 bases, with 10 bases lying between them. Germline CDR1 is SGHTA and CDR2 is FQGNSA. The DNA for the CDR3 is TGTGCCAGCAGCTTAGGGGTATACGGCACTGAAGCTTTCTTT. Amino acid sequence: CASSLGVYGTEAFF.

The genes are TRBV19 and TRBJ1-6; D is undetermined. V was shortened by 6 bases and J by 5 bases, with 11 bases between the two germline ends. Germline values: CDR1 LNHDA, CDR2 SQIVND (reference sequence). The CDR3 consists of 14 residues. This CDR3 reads CASSPQIHNSPLHF. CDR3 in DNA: TGTGCCAGTAGCCCCCAGATCCATAATTCACCCCTCCACTTT.

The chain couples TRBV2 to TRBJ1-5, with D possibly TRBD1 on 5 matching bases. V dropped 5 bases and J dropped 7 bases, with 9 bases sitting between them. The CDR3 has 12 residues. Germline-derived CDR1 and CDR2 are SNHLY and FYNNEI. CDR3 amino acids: CASSTGPQPQHF. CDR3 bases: TGTGCCAGCAGTACAGGACCCCAGCCCCAGCATTTT.

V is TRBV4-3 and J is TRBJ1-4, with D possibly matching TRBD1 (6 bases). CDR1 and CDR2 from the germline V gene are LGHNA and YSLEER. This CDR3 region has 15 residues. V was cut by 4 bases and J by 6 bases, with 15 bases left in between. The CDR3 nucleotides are TGCGCCAGCAGCCCCAGTGGGGGCATGGATGAAAAACTGTTTTTT. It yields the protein CASSPSGGMDEKLFF.

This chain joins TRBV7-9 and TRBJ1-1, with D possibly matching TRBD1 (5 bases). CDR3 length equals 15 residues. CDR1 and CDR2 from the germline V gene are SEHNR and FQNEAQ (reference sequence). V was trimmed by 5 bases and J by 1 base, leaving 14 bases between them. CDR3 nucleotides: TGTGCCAGCAGCCCGGGGGGACGGGCGAACACTGAAGCTTTCTTT. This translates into CASSPGGRANTEAFF.

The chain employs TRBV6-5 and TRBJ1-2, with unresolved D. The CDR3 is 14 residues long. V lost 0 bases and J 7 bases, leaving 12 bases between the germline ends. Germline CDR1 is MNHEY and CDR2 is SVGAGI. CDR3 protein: CASSYSSRVGGYTF. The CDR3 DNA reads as TGTGCCAGCAGTTACTCGTCCAGAGTAGGTGGCTACACCTTC.

This chain's CDR3 is CASSPSWSGVYGYTF. The CDR3 region has the DNA TGCGCCAGCAGCCCCTCGTGGTCGGGTGTCTATGGCTACACCTTC. The chain links TRBV4-1 to TRBJ1-2, with D unclear. Per the germline V gene, CDR1 is MGHRA and CDR2 is YSYEKL. Trimming shortened V by 4 bases and J by 4 bases, and 16 bases separated the two germline ends. This CDR3 comprises 15 residues.

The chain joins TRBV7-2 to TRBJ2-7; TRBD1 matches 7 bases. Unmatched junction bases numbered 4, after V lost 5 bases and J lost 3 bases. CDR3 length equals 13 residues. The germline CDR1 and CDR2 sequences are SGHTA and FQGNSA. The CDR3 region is CASSTWTGYEQYF. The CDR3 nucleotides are TGTGCCAGCAGCACATGGACAGGCTACGAGCAGTACTTC.

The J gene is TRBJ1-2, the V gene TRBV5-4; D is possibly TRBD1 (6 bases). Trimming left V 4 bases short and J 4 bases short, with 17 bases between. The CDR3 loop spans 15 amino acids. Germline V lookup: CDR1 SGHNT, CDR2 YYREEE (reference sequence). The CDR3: CASSLNREKGYGYTF. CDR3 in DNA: TGTGCCAGCAGCCTAAACAGGGAAAAAGGCTATGGCTACACCTTC.

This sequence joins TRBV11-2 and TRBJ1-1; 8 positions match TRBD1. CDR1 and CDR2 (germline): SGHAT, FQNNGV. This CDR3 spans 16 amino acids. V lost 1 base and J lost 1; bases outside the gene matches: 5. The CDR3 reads CASSLARGTGNTEAFF. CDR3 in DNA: TGTGCCAGCAGCTTAGCACGGGGGACAGGGAACACTGAAGCTTTCTTT.

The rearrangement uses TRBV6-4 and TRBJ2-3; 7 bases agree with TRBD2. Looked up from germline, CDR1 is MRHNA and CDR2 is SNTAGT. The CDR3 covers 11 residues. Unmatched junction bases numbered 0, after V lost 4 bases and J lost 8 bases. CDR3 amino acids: CASSGGGTQYF. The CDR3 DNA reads TGTGCCAGCAGTGGCGGGGGTACGCAGTATTTT.